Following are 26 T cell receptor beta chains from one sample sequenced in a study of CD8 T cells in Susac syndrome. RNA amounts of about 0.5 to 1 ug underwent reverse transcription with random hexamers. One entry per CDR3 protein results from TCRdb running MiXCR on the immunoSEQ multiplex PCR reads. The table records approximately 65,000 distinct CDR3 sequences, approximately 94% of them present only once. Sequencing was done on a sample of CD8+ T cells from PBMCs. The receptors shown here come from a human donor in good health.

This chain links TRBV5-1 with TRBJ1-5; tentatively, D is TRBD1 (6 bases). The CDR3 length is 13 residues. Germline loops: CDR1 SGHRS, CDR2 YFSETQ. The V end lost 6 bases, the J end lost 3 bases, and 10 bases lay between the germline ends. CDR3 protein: CASKQGFNQPQHF. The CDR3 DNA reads TGCGCCAGCAAACAGGGATTCAATCAGCCCCAGCATTTT.

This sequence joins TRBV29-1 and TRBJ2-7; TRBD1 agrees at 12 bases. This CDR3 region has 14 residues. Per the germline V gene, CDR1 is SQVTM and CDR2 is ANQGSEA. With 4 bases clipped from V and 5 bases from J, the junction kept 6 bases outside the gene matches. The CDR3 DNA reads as TGCAGCGTTGCCAGGGACAGGGGGCTCCACGAGCAGTACTTC. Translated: CSVARDRGLHEQYF.

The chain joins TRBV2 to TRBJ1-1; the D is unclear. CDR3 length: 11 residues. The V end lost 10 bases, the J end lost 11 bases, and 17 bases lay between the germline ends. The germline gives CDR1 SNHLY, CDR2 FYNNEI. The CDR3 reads CATAGPGVAFF. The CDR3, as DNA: TGTGCCACCGCGGGTCCTGGGGTCGCTTTCTTT.

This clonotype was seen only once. In nucleotides, the CDR3 is TGTGCCAGTAGAGTCGAGGGCTCTGGGGCCAACGTCCTGACTTTC. Its protein is CASRVEGSGANVLTF. This chain links TRBV19 with TRBJ2-6; perhaps TRBD2 as D (5 bases). Germline-derived CDR1 and CDR2 are LNHDA and SQIVND (reference sequence). There are 15 residues in the CDR3. Trimming left V 6 bases short and J 0 bases short, with 9 bases between.

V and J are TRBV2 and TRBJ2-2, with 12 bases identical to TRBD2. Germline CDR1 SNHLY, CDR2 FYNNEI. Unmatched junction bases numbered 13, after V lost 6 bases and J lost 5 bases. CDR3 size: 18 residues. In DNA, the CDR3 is TGTGCCAGCAGCGCGACTAGCGGGGGACTCTCGAGGACCGGGGAGCTGTTTTTT. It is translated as CASSATSGGLSRTGELFF.

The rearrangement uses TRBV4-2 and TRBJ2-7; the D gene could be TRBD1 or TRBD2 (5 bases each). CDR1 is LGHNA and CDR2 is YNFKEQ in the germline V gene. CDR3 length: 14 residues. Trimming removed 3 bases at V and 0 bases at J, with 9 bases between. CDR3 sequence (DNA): TGTGCCAGCAGCCAGGGGGAGTCCTCCTACGAGCAGTACTTC. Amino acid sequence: CASSQGESSYEQYF.

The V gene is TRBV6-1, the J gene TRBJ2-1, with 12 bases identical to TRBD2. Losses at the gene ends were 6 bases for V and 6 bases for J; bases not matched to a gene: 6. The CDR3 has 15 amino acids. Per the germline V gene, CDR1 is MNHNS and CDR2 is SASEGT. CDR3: CASSLTSGGRNEQFF. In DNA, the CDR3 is TGTGCCAGCAGCCTGACTAGCGGGGGCCGCAATGAGCAGTTCTTC.

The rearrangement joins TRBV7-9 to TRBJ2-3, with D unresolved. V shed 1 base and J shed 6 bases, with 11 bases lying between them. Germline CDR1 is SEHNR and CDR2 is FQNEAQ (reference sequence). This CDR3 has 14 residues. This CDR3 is CASSLDWKGDTQYF. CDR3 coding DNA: TGTGCCAGCAGCTTAGATTGGAAAGGGGATACGCAGTATTTT. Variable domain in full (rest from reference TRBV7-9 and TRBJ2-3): DTGVSQNPRHKITKRGQNVTFRCDPISEHNRLYWYRQTLGQGPEFLTYFQNEAQLEKSRLLSDRFSAERPKGSFSTLEIQRTEQGDSAMYLCASSLDWKGDTQYFGPGTRLTVL.

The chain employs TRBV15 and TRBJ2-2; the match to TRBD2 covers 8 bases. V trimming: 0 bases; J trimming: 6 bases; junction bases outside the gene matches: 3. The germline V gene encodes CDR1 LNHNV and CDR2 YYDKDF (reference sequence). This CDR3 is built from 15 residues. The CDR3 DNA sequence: TGTGCCACCAGCAGAGATCAGCGGGGGCCCGGGGAGCTGTTTTTT. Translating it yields CATSRDQRGPGELFF. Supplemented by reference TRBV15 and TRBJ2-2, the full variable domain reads DAMVIQNPRYQVTQFGKPVTLSCSQTLNHNVMYWYQQKSSQAPKLLFHYYDKDFNNEADTPDNFQSRRPNTSFCFLDIRSPGLGDTAMYLCATSRDQRGPGELFFGEGSRLTVL.

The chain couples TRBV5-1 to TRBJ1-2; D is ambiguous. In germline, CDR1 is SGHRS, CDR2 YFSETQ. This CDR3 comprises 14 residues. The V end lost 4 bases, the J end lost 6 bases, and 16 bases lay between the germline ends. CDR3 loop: CASSVNPPGDGYTF. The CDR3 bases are TGCGCCAGCAGCGTAAACCCACCAGGTGATGGCTACACCTTC.

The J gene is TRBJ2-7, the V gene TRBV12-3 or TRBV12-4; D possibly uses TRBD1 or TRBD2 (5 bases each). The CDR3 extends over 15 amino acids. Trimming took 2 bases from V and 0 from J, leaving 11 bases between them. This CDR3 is CASSLLGESSYEQYF. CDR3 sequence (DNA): TGTGCCAGCAGTTTACTAGGGGAGAGCTCCTACGAGCAGTACTTC.

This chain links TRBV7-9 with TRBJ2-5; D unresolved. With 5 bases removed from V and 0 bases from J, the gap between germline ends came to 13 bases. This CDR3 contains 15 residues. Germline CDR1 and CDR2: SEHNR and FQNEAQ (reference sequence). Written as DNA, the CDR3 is TGTGCCAGCAGCGCCCCGACCGAGTACCAAGAGACCCAGTACTTC. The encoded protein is CASSAPTEYQETQYF.

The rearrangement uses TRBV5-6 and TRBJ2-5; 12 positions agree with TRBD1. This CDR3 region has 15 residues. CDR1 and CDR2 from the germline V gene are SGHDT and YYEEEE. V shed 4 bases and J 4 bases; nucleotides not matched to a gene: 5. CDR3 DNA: TGTGCCAGCAGCCCGGGGACAGGGGGCCGAGAGACCCAGTACTTC. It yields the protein CASSPGTGGRETQYF.

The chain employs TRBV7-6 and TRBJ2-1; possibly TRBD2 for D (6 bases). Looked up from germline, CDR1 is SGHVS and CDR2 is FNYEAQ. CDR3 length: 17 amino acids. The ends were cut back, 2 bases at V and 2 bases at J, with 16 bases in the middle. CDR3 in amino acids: CASSLTEAGWAYNEQFF. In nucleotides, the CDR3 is TGTGCCAGCAGCTTAACCGAGGCGGGGTGGGCCTACAATGAGCAGTTCTTC.

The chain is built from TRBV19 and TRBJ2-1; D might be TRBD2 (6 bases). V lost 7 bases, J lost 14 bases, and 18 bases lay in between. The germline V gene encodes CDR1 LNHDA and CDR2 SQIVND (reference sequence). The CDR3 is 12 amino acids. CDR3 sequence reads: CASMGRQGGEFF. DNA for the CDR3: TGTGCCAGTATGGGGCGGCAGGGAGGTGAGTTCTTC.

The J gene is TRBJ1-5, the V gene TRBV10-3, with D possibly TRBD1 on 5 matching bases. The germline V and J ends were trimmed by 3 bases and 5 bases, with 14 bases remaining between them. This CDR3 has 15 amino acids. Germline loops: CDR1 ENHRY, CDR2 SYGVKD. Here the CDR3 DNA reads TGTGCCATCAGTGACGTCAGGGATGGATATCAGCCCCAGCATTTT. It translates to CAISDVRDGYQPQHF.

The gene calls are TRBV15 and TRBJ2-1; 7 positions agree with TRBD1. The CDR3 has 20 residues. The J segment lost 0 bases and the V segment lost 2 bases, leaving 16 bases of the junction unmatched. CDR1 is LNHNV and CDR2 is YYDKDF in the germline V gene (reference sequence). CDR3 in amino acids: CATSRNNGQDHTSSYNEQFF. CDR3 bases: TGTGCCACCAGCAGAAATAATGGACAGGACCACACCAGCTCCTACAATGAGCAGTTCTTC.

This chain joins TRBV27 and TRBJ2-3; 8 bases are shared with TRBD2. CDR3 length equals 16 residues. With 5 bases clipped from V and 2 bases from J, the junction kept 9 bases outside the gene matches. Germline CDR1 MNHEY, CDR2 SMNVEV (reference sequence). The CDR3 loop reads CASSLGLASPTDTQYF. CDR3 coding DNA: TGTGCCAGCAGTCTTGGACTAGCTTCACCCACAGATACGCAGTATTTT.

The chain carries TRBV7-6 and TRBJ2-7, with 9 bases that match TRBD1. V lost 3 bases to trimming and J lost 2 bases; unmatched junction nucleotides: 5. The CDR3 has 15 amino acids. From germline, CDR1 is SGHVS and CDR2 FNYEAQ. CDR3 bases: TGTGCCAGCAGCTTGGGGACAGGGCCACCCTACGAGCAGTACTTC. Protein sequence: CASSLGTGPPYEQYF.

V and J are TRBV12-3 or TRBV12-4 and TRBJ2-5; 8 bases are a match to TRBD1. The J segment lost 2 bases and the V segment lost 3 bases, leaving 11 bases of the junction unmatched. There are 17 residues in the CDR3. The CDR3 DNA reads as TGTGCCAGCAGTTTGGGTCAGGGGGCTGAGACACAAGAGACCCAGTACTTC. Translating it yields CASSLGQGAETQETQYF.

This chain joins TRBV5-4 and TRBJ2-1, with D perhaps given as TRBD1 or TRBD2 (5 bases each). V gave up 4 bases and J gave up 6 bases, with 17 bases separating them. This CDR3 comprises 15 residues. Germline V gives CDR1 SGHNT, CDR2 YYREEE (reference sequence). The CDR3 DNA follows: TGTGCCAGCAGCCGAAGAGGGGAGACGAGCAATGAGCAGTTCTTC. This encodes CASSRRGETSNEQFF.

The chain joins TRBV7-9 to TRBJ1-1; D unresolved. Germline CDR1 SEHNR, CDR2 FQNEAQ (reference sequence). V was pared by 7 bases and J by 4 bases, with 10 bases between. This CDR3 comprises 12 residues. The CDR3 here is CASMGWGTEAFF. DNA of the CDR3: TGTGCCAGCATGGGGTGGGGCACTGAAGCTTTCTTT. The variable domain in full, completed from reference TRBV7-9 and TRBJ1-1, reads DTGVSQNPRHKITKRGQNVTFRCDPISEHNRLYWYRQTLGQGPEFLTYFQNEAQLEKSRLLSDRFSAERPKGSFSTLEIQRTEQGDSAMYLCASMGWGTEAFFGQGTRLTVV.

CDR3 sequence reads: CASSHNRGDQPQHF. The DNA for the CDR3 is TGCGCCAGCAGCCATAACAGAGGGGATCAGCCCCAGCATTTT. V gene TRBV4-1 combines with J gene TRBJ1-5; maybe TRBD1 (5 bases). The germline CDR1 and CDR2 sequences are MGHRA and YSYEKL. The CDR3 is 14 residues long. V lost 3 bases, J lost 5 bases, and 11 bases lay in between.

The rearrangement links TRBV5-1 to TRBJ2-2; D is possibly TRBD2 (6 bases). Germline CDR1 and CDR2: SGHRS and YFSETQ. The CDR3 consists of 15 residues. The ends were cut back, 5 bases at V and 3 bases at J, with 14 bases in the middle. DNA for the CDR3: TGCGCCAGCAGTGAGGGGCGGGGATACACCGGGGAGCTGTTTTTT. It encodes CASSEGRGYTGELFF.

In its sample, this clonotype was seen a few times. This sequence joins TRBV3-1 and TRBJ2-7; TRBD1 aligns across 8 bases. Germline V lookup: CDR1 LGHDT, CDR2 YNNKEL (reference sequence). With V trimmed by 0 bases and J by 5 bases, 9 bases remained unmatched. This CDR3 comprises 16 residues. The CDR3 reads CASSQDLRGLVDEQYF. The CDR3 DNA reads TGTGCCAGCAGCCAAGATCTCAGGGGGCTTGTGGACGAGCAGTACTTC.

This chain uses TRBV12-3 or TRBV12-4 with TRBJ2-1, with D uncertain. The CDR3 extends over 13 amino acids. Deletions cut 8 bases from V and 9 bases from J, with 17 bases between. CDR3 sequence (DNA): TGTGCCAGCTACAGAGAGTTTGGTGGTGAGCAGTTCTTC. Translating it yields CASYREFGGEQFF.